This T cell receptor (beta chain) was identified during a study of blood T cells in healthy people across ages. In this sample, this clonotype turned up a few times. Between the trimmed V and J ends, which lost 0 bases and 5 bases, there was a span of 10 bases. Germline V lookup: CDR1 MGHRA, CDR2 YSYEKL. This CDR3 is 14 amino acids long. The second PCR ran roughly 7 to 12 cycles with a sample-barcoded 5' primer and J-beta primers. In TCRdb, the 5' RACE reads were re-called with MiXCR into one record per CDR3 protein. The sample holds about 1.8 million distinct CDR3 sequences, about 50% seen once. This TCR came from a woman in her 40s in good health. The sequenced sample consisted of blood. The V and J genes are TRBV4-1 and TRBJ2-5, with TRBD2 as a possible D gene (5 bases). Written as DNA, the CDR3 is TGCGCCAGCAGCCAAGAACCAGGCGGGGAGACCCAGTACTTC. It is translated as CASSQEPGGETQYF.